Each of the 27 T cell receptor beta chains below was sequenced from the same sample in a study of regulatory T cells in long-lasting Graves disease. The authors built TCR beta libraries using iRepertoire HTBI primers and Arm-PCR of CDR3 regions. From the multiplex PCR reads, TCRdb called clonotypes with MiXCR, one entry per CDR3 protein. Among about 520,000 distinct CDR3 sequences listed, more than 10% were seen once. Time point reported: newly diagnosed GD, antithyroid drugs for less than 3 months. Scientists built the TCR library using RNA that was extracted from PBMCs. The sample also formed part of further work on T cells in Graves' hyperthyroidism and ophthalmopathy.

Sample: peripheral blood mononuclear cells (PBMCs), taken at new diagnosis, from a patient treated with antithyroid drugs. Every receptor here comes from a woman in her 30s with Graves disease.

This clonotype was seen at least ten times. CDR3 sequence (DNA): TGTGCCAGCTCACCACCTACGACAGGTTTCGATGAGCAGTTCTTC. This codes for CASSPPTTGFDEQFF. The V gene is TRBV18, the J gene TRBJ2-1; tentative D call: TRBD1 (6 bases). Trimming took off 0 bases at V and 8 bases at J, with 14 bases between the two ends. The CDR3 has 15 residues. Germline CDR1 and CDR2: KGHSH and LQKENI.

This clonotype was found a few times. A read error likely explains this, since a far larger clone differs by one base. The V call is TRBV11-3, the J call TRBJ2-2; D could derive from TRBD1 or TRBD2 (5 bases each). The germline gives CDR1 SGHNT, CDR2 YENEEA. This CDR3 is 15 amino acids long. CDR3 sequence reads: CASSLDRGHGGELFF. Written as DNA, the CDR3 is TGTGCCAGCAGTTTAGACCGGGGCCATGGCGGGGAGCTGTTTTTT. Full variable domain (missing parts from reference TRBV11-3 and TRBJ2-2): EAGVVQSPRYKIIEKKQPVAFWCNPISGHNTLYWYLQNLGQGPELLIRYENEEAVDDSQLPKDRFSAERLKGVDSTLKIQPAELGDSAVYLCASSLDRGHGGELFFGEGSRLTVL.

This clonotype occurred many times. J is TRBJ2-1 and V is TRBV20-1, with 12 bases identical to TRBD2. The ends lost 6 bases at V and 0 bases at J; junction bases unmatched: 18. Looked up from germline, CDR1 is DFQATT and CDR2 is SNEGSKA (reference sequence). CDR3 length equals 20 residues. The CDR3 DNA reads as TGCAGTGCCCGTTCCTGGGGGGGACTAGCGGGTGGAAGCTCCTACAATGAGCAGTTCTTC. Its translation is CSARSWGGLAGGSSYNEQFF.

A remark on this clonotype: It may be a read error: a sequence one base away is much more abundant. This chain links TRBV7-2 with TRBJ2-4; D uncertain. With the DNA end fitting TRBJ1-2 better, the J assignment may be wrong. Per the germline V gene, CDR1 is SGHTA and CDR2 is FQGNSA. The length of the CDR3 is 12 residues. The CDR3 coding sequence is TGTGCCAGCAGCTCCGAAGGAAGTGGCTACACCTTC. It is translated as CASSSEGSGYTF.

This clonotype was seen repeatedly, ten times or more. CDR3 loop: CASSSWGQGTYEQYF. The CDR3 region has the DNA TGTGCCAGCAGTTCCTGGGGACAGGGAACATACGAGCAGTACTTC. The chain combines TRBV28 with TRBJ2-7; the match to TRBD1 covers 9 bases. V shed 4 bases, J shed 4 bases, and the junction held 8 bases outside the gene matches. CDR3 length: 15 residues. CDR1 and CDR2 (germline): MDHEN, SYDVKM.

The rearrangement uses TRBV3-1 and TRBJ2-5; D might be TRBD1 (6 bases). CDR1 is LGHDT and CDR2 is YNNKEL in the germline V gene (reference sequence). The CDR3 contains 15 residues. V lost 8 bases and J lost 1, with 17 bases in between. In nucleotides, the CDR3 is TGTGCCAGCGCCGTAACGGACAGTCTCCAAGAGACCCAGTACTTC. Amino acid sequence: CASAVTDSLQETQYF.

This clonotype has a handful of counts. V gene TRBV24-1 combines with J gene TRBJ2-2; 10 bases map to TRBD2. Germline lookup yields CDR1 KGHDR and CDR2 SFDVKD. The CDR3 is 16 residues long. The J segment lost 0 bases and the V segment lost 3 bases, leaving 0 bases of the junction unmatched. For the CDR3, the DNA is TGTGCCACCAGTGATACTAGCGGGGCGAACACCGGGGAGCTGTTTTTT. Amino acids: CATSDTSGANTGELFF.

In its sample, this clonotype was seen many times. V is TRBV30 and J is TRBJ1-1; no firm D call. The ends were cut back, 0 bases at V and 1 base at J, with 6 bases in the middle. This CDR3 is built from 13 residues. Germline V gene lookup returns CDR1 GTSNPN and CDR2 SVGIG (reference sequence). The CDR3 DNA reads TGTGCCTGGAGTGTATGGGGGAACACTGAAGCTTTCTTT. Translating it yields CAWSVWGNTEAFF.

This clonotype was detected ten times or more. The chain links TRBV11-3 to TRBJ2-3; D ambiguous. Germline V gene data show CDR1 as SGHNT and CDR2 as YENEEA. The ends were cut back, 6 bases at V and 4 bases at J, with 11 bases in the middle. The CDR3 sequence is 13 residues long. CDR3: CASSSTTADTQYF. The CDR3 DNA is TGTGCCAGCAGTTCTACTACAGCAGATACGCAGTATTTT.

This clonotype was seen many times. The rearrangement joins TRBV20-1 to TRBJ2-7, with D hard to call. Trimming stripped 8 bases from V and 0 bases from J, with 11 bases between. The CDR3 length is 12 residues. CDR1 is DFQATT and CDR2 is SNEGSKA in the germline V gene (reference sequence). CDR3 sequence reads: CSLRALSYEQYF. CDR3 DNA sequence: TGCAGTCTTAGGGCCCTCTCCTACGAGCAGTACTTC.

This clonotype has ten or more counts. This sequence joins TRBV24-1 and TRBJ2-3; 15 bases fit TRBD2. Germline CDR1 reads KGHDR; CDR2 reads SFDVKD. CDR3 length: 16 amino acids. V was pared by 9 bases and J by 7 bases, with 10 bases of the junction left unmatched. The CDR3 spells CATGRTSGREENTQYF. In DNA, the CDR3 is TGTGCCACCGGGAGGACTAGCGGGAGGGAGGAGAATACGCAGTATTTT.

This clonotype was observed many times. This rearrangement joins TRBV24-1 to TRBJ2-1; D is unresolved. Trimming took 0 bases from V and 9 from J, leaving 11 bases between them. This CDR3 has 14 amino acids. CDR1 is KGHDR, CDR2 SFDVKD, per germline. The CDR3 nucleotides are TGTGCCACCAGTGATTTGCTCGGCAGAAGTGAGCAGTTCTTC. It is translated as CATSDLLGRSEQFF.

The J gene is TRBJ2-3, the V gene TRBV20-1; perhaps TRBD2 as D (6 bases). Germline CDR1 DFQATT, CDR2 SNEGSKA (reference sequence). Trimming removed 1 base at V and 1 base at J, with 12 bases between. The CDR3 has 15 amino acids. Here the CDR3 reads CSARVRRDRTDTQYF. CDR3 in DNA: TGCAGTGCTAGAGTTAGGCGGGACCGCACAGATACGCAGTATTTT.

In its sample, this clonotype was seen many times. The rearrangement links TRBV7-9 to TRBJ2-7; 8 bases map to TRBD1. With V trimmed by 5 bases and J by 2 bases, 11 bases remained unmatched. Germline-derived CDR1 and CDR2 are SEHNR and FQNEAQ (reference sequence). The CDR3 has 16 amino acids. The CDR3 region has the DNA TGTGCCAGCAGCCCGGGACAGGCCGAGAAAACCTACGAGCAGTACTTC. Encoded protein: CASSPGQAEKTYEQYF. Full variable domain (remainder filled in from reference TRBV7-9 and TRBJ2-7): DTGVSQNPRHKITKRGQNVTFRCDPISEHNRLYWYRQTLGQGPEFLTYFQNEAQLEKSRLLSDRFSAERPKGSFSTLEIQRTEQGDSAMYLCASSPGQAEKTYEQYFGPGTRLTVT.

This clonotype was counted at least ten times. The rearrangement uses TRBV12-3 or TRBV12-4 and TRBJ1-1, with D possibly TRBD1 on 5 matching bases. The V gene lost 2 bases and the J gene lost 11 bases, with 15 bases spanning the gap. This CDR3 contains 13 residues. DNA of the CDR3: TGTGCCAGCAGTTTACATCTGGGGGGGGGGGCTTTCTTT. This translates into CASSLHLGGGAFF.

Only a few counts were recorded for this clonotype. The chain is built from TRBV7-9 and TRBJ2-3; TRBD2 matches at 7 bases. There are 15 residues in the CDR3. V shed 5 bases and J 0 bases; nucleotides not matched to a gene: 5. Germline V gives CDR1 SEHNR, CDR2 FQNEAQ (reference sequence). The CDR3 sequence: CASSGTSASTDTQYF. CDR3 nucleotide sequence: TGTGCCAGCAGCGGTACTAGCGCCAGCACAGATACGCAGTATTTT.

This clonotype was counted at least ten times. The rearrangement joins TRBV28 to TRBJ2-5; possible D gene TRBD2, 6 bases. Germline V gene sequence: CDR1 MDHEN, CDR2 SYDVKM. The CDR3 is made up of 15 amino acids. V was pared by 2 bases and J by 2 bases, with 12 bases between. CDR3 DNA: TGTGCCAGCAGTTTAACACTAGGGACTCAAGAGACCCAGTACTTC. Its translation is CASSLTLGTQETQYF. Combining the CDR3 with reference TRBV28 and TRBJ2-5 gives the whole variable domain DVKVTQSSRYLVKRTGEKVFLECVQDMDHENMFWYRQDPGLGLRLIYFSYDVKMKEKGDIPEGYSVSREKKERFSLILESASTNQTSMYLCASSLTLGTQETQYFGPGTRLLVL.

This clonotype showed up just a few times. V and J are TRBV19 and TRBJ2-2; maybe TRBD1 (6 bases). This CDR3 is 14 amino acids long. Trimming left V 3 bases short and J 6 bases short, with 11 bases between. CDR1 is LNHDA, CDR2 SQIVND, per germline (reference sequence). This chain's CDR3 is CASSIKWGPGELFF. The CDR3 DNA is TGTGCCAGTAGTATCAAGTGGGGGCCCGGGGAGCTGTTTTTT. The variable domain in full, with the rest retrieved from reference TRBV19 and TRBJ2-2, is DGGITQSPKYLFRKEGQNVTLSCEQNLNHDAMYWYRQDPGQGLRLIYYSQIVNDFQKGDIAEGYSVSREKKESFPLTVTSAQKNPTAFYLCASSIKWGPGELFFGEGSRLTVL.

This clonotype was seen at least ten times. The chain joins TRBV28 to TRBJ2-1, with 8 bases matching TRBD1. Germline CDR1 is MDHEN and CDR2 is SYDVKM. V dropped 2 bases and J dropped 6; count of bases not matched to a gene: 9. The CDR3 totals 16 residues. DNA for the CDR3: TGTGCCAGCAGTTTAACCACAGGGGGGTCATTCAATGAGCAGTTCTTC. It is translated as CASSLTTGGSFNEQFF.

A remark on this clonotype: It may be a read error: a sequence one base away is much more abundant. The chain uses TRBV7-9 and TRBJ2-1; 14 bases align to TRBD2. Germline assignment: CDR1 SEHNR and CDR2 FQNEAQ (reference sequence). This CDR3 spans 16 amino acids. The CDR3 sequence: CTSSLPRLAGGDEQFF. CDR3 DNA: TGTACCAGCAGCTTACCCCGACTAGCGGGAGGGGATGAGCAGTTCTTC.

The rearrangement links TRBV10-3 to TRBJ2-1; 11 nucleotides line up with TRBD2. The CDR3 spans 15 residues. V was pared by 1 base and J by 8 bases, with 4 bases of the junction left unmatched. Germline CDR1 ENHRY, CDR2 SYGVKD. CDR3 in amino acids: CAISELVLAGDEQFF. Written as DNA, the CDR3 is TGTGCCATCAGTGAGTTGGTACTAGCGGGAGATGAGCAGTTCTTC.

This clonotype was detected many times. The chain employs TRBV6-5 and TRBJ2-2; 9 bases align to TRBD2. CDR1 and CDR2 (germline): MNHEY, SVGAGI. The CDR3 loop spans 16 amino acids. V trimming: 2 bases; J trimming: 4 bases; junction bases outside the gene matches: 5. The CDR3, as DNA: TGTGCCAGCAGTTACGGAGCGGGAGGACTCACCGGGGAGCTGTTTTTT. Protein product: CASSYGAGGLTGELFF.

This clonotype was seen repeatedly, ten times or more. J is TRBJ1-4 and V is TRBV11-2; 9 bases align to TRBD1. The CDR3 sequence is 16 residues long. The V gene end was trimmed by 0 bases and the J gene end by 7 bases; junction bases not matched to a gene: 6. Germline loops: CDR1 SGHAT, CDR2 FQNNGV. CDR3 sequence (DNA): TGTGCCAGCAGCTTAGACCTCGGGACAGGGACTGAAAAACTGTTTTTT. Amino acids: CASSLDLGTGTEKLFF.

This clonotype appeared many times. V usage is TRBV24-1 and J usage is TRBJ1-1; tentatively, D is TRBD1 (6 bases). CDR1 is KGHDR and CDR2 is SFDVKD in the germline V gene. The CDR3 has 14 residues. V was shortened by 9 bases and J by 6 bases, with 19 bases between the two germline ends. The CDR3 sequence is CATANTQGWAEAFF. DNA of the CDR3: TGTGCCACCGCCAACACCCAGGGGTGGGCTGAAGCTTTCTTT.

For the CDR3, the DNA is TGTGCCAGCAAAGGGGGTGGCACAGATACGCAGTATTTT. Translating it yields CASKGGGTDTQYF. The gene calls are TRBV2 and TRBJ2-3; a weak D match, TRBD1 (6 bases). V was trimmed by 7 bases and J by 1 base, leaving 9 bases between them. In germline, CDR1 is SNHLY, CDR2 FYNNEI. This CDR3 spans 13 amino acids.

The sample holds many counts of this clonotype. This sequence joins TRBV24-1 and TRBJ2-3; D is uncertain. The germline gives CDR1 KGHDR, CDR2 SFDVKD. CDR3 size: 14 residues. V was cut by 2 bases and J by 2 bases, with 7 bases left in between. The CDR3 spells CATSDSTYTDTQYF. CDR3 DNA sequence: TGTGCCACCAGTGATTCAACCTACACAGATACGCAGTATTTT.

The gene calls are TRBV30 and TRBJ2-7, with a weak D call TRBD2 (5 bases). This CDR3 is built from 18 residues. The V gene's germline CDR1 is GTSNPN and CDR2 SVGIG (reference sequence). The ends were cut back, 2 bases at V and 0 bases at J, with 23 bases in the middle. The CDR3 is CAWSQALRGPESSYEQYF. CDR3 in DNA: TGTGCCTGGAGTCAAGCGCTCCGAGGGCCCGAAAGCTCCTACGAGCAGTACTTC.